Shown below are 26 T cell receptor beta chains from a single sample sequenced in a study of beta chain features in type 1 diabetes. Points from the study as a whole: Moderately but significantly shorter TCRB CDR3s were found in Type 1 diabetes patients in all four CD4+ subsets.

The antigens for these receptors are not known. TCRB transcripts that were expressed got sequenced, as all of the isolated RNA had been reverse transcribed. Sequenced by immunoSEQ multiplex PCR; TCRdb stores in-frame clones only, minus some. This sample yields roughly 230,000 clones, of which 11% are seen a single time; roughly 0.017% belongs to the top ten. The source material was naive CD4+ T cells from blood. The receptors were sampled from a man aged 25 to 40 with type 1 diabetes.

The CDR3 loop is CASSEGDRGTQYF. The CDR3, as DNA: TGTGCCAGCAGTGAAGGAGACAGGGGGACCCAGTACTTC. The genes are TRBV25-1 and TRBJ2-5; TRBD1 aligns across 8 bases. V lost 2 bases and J lost 7; bases outside the gene matches: 3. Per germline, CDR1 MGHDK and CDR2 SYGVNS. The CDR3 is made up of 13 amino acids.

The rearrangement uses TRBV7-3 and TRBJ1-1, with D perhaps TRBD1 (6 bases). CDR1 is SGHTA and CDR2 is FQGTGA in the germline V gene. Trimming removed 3 bases at V and 6 bases at J, with 14 bases between. This CDR3 contains 14 residues. The CDR3 here is CASSLWGRGAEAFF. The CDR3 DNA follows: TGTGCCAGCAGCTTGTGGGGGCGTGGGGCTGAAGCTTTCTTT.

Notes on this clone: Other DNA sequences in this specimen translate into the identical CDR3. The chain employs TRBV5-4 and TRBJ1-1; D call uncertain. This CDR3 comprises 13 residues. Trimming removed 3 bases at V and 1 base at J, with 7 bases between. Germline CDR1 SGHNT, CDR2 YYREEE (reference sequence). The CDR3 protein is CASSSTGNTEAFF. In DNA form, the CDR3 reads TGTGCCAGCAGCTCAACCGGGAACACTGAAGCTTTCTTT.

This clone was counted only a few times. This chain joins TRBV7-2 and TRBJ1-6, with 7 bases aligning to TRBD1. The length of the CDR3 is 15 residues. Germline V gene sequence: CDR1 SGHTA, CDR2 FQGNSA. V shed 2 bases, J shed 7 bases, and the junction held 5 bases outside the gene matches. The CDR3 region is CASSLLGTENSPLHF. The CDR3 nucleotides are TGTGCCAGCAGCTTATTGGGGACAGAGAATTCACCCCTCCACTTT.

The rearrangement uses TRBV5-1 and TRBJ2-1; 13 nucleotides match TRBD2. J was trimmed by 3 bases and V by 3 bases; bases with no gene match: 6. Germline V gene lookup returns CDR1 SGHRS and CDR2 YFSETQ. CDR3 size: 17 residues. In DNA form, the CDR3 reads TGCGCCAGCAGCTCACTAGCGGGGGGGACCTTCTACAATGAGCAGTTCTTC. Amino acid sequence: CASSSLAGGTFYNEQFF.

The genes are TRBV7-6 and TRBJ2-5; 7 nucleotides match TRBD2. Germline-derived CDR1 and CDR2 are SGHVS and FNYEAQ. The CDR3 runs to 13 residues. The V gene end was trimmed by 0 bases and the J gene end by 9 bases; junction bases not matched to a gene: 4. The CDR3 protein is CASSLAGREAQYF. The CDR3 DNA reads as TGTGCCAGCAGCTTAGCGGGCCGGGAGGCCCAGTACTTC.

J is TRBJ2-6 and V is TRBV28; no definite D call. CDR3 length: 13 residues. Per germline, CDR1 MDHEN and CDR2 SYDVKM. The V end lost 3 bases, the J end lost 12 bases, and 12 bases lay between the germline ends. CDR3 DNA sequence: TGTGCCAGCAGTTTGCCCGGGTTCGGCGTCCTGACTTTC. It codes for CASSLPGFGVLTF.

The chain couples TRBV28 to TRBJ1-5; 7 nucleotides match TRBD1. V shed 5 bases and J 4 bases; nucleotides not matched to a gene: 8. CDR3 length: 15 residues. Germline V gene data show CDR1 as MDHEN and CDR2 as SYDVKM. DNA for the CDR3: TGTGCCAGCAGTGGAGGGGACAGACTTAATCAGCCCCAGCATTTT. Protein product: CASSGGDRLNQPQHF.

In this sample, this clone turned up a few times. This sequence joins TRBV20-1 and TRBJ2-5; D uncertain. CDR1 and CDR2 (germline): DFQATT, SNEGSKA (reference sequence). V was clipped by 1 base and J by 8 bases, with 8 bases between them. The CDR3 loop spans 11 amino acids. The CDR3 sequence: CSARGLTTQYF. CDR3 coding DNA: TGCAGTGCTAGAGGCCTTACTACCCAGTACTTC.

Concerning this clone: Other DNA sequences in the sample encode the same CDR3. Written as DNA, the CDR3 is TGCGCCAGCAGCTTGAGGGGGAACAATGAGCAGTTCTTC. Its protein product is CASSLRGNNEQFF. The chain carries TRBV5-1 and TRBJ2-1, with TRBD1 as a possible D gene (6 bases). Germline V gives CDR1 SGHRS, CDR2 YFSETQ. CDR3 length: 13 residues. V lost 1 base and J lost 5, with 7 bases in between.

The chain is built from TRBV6-5 and TRBJ1-5; 10 bases are a match to TRBD1. V was clipped by 6 bases and J by 4 bases; unmatched bases: 0. CDR1 and CDR2 (germline): MNHEY, SVGAGI. There are 13 residues in the CDR3. The CDR3 is CASRDRGNQPQHF. CDR3 DNA sequence: TGTGCCAGCAGGGACAGGGGGAATCAGCCCCAGCATTTT.

This clone appeared a few times. The genes are TRBV7-2 and TRBJ2-3; D gene uncertain. From germline, CDR1 is SGHTA and CDR2 FQGNSA. V was cut by 3 bases and J by 2 bases, with 9 bases left in between. CDR3 length: 14 residues. The CDR3 loop reads CASSLRGVTDTQYF. The CDR3 DNA follows: TGTGCCAGCAGCTTGAGAGGTGTCACAGATACGCAGTATTTT.

This clone was counted a few times. The V and J genes are TRBV19 and TRBJ1-6; D perhaps matches TRBD1 (6 bases). The CDR3 loop spans 15 amino acids. Germline assignment: CDR1 LNHDA and CDR2 SQIVND (reference sequence). The V gene lost 6 bases and the J gene lost 3 bases, with 12 bases spanning the gap. CDR3 sequence: CASRLRDIYNSPLHF. CDR3 coding DNA: TGTGCCAGTAGGCTACGGGACATCTATAATTCACCCCTCCACTTT.

This clone appeared a few times. Other DNA variants within this sample encode the same CDR3. This chain joins TRBV29-1 and TRBJ1-1, with TRBD1 matching 7 bases. There are 13 residues in the CDR3. The germline CDR1 and CDR2 sequences are SQVTM and ANQGSEA. J gave up 4 bases and V 6 bases, and 8 bases lay outside the gene matches. The chain's CDR3 is CSVGRQGGTEAFF. Written as DNA, the CDR3 is TGCAGCGTCGGCCGACAGGGTGGCACTGAAGCTTTCTTT. Drawing the rest from reference TRBV29-1 and TRBJ1-1, the complete variable domain is SAVISQKPSRDICQRGTSLTIQCQVDSQVTMMFWYRQQPGQSLTLIATANQGSEATYESGFVIDKFPISRPNLTFSTLTVSNMSPEDSSIYLCSVGRQGGTEAFFGQGTRLTVV.

This clone was observed a handful of times. This chain joins TRBV15 and TRBJ2-3, with a weak D call TRBD1 (6 bases). Germline CDR1 reads LNHNV; CDR2 reads YYDKDF (reference sequence). Trimming removed 6 bases at V and 2 bases at J, with 9 bases between. The CDR3 covers 13 residues. The CDR3 coding sequence is TGTGCCACCAGTGGACAGATCACAGATACGCAGTATTTT. Residues: CATSGQITDTQYF.

The chain links TRBV19 to TRBJ2-7, with D perhaps TRBD2 (5 bases). V was shortened by 1 base and J by 0 bases, with 10 bases between the two germline ends. The CDR3 extends over 15 amino acids. Germline lookup yields CDR1 LNHDA and CDR2 SQIVND (reference sequence). The CDR3 sequence is CASSIATGDSYEQYF. The CDR3 coding sequence is TGTGCCAGTAGTATAGCCACCGGGGACTCCTACGAGCAGTACTTC.

This rearrangement joins TRBV14 to TRBJ2-5; possible D gene TRBD1, 6 bases. Between the trimmed V and J ends, which lost 4 bases and 9 bases, there was a span of 21 bases. Germline CDR1 SGHDN, CDR2 FVKESK. The CDR3 covers 15 residues. CDR3 residues: CASSPHVRTAAAQYF. In nucleotides, the CDR3 is TGTGCCAGCAGCCCCCACGTCAGGACAGCAGCAGCCCAGTACTTC. Full variable domain (rest looked up from reference TRBV14 and TRBJ2-5): EAGVTQFPSHSVIEKGQTVTLRCDPISGHDNLYWYRRVMGKEIKFLLHFVKESKQDESGMPNNRFLAERTGGTYSTLKVQPAELEDSGVYFCASSPHVRTAAAQYFGPGTRLLVL.

There are a few counts of this clone. The chain recombines TRBV7-3 with TRBJ2-5; the match to TRBD2 covers 7 bases. V shed 5 bases, J shed 5 bases, and the junction held 5 bases outside the gene matches. The CDR3 has 13 residues. Germline CDR1 is SGHTA and CDR2 is FQGTGA. The CDR3 loop reads CASSRLGGETQYF. CDR3 nucleotides: TGTGCCAGCAGCAGGCTGGGAGGGGAGACCCAGTACTTC.

This clone was seen only a few times. V and J are TRBV5-6 and TRBJ1-1, with D perhaps TRBD1 (5 bases). CDR3 size: 14 residues. Per germline, CDR1 SGHDT and CDR2 YYEEEE. The V end lost 0 bases, the J end lost 5 bases, and 11 bases lay between the germline ends. In nucleotides, the CDR3 is TGTGCCAGCAGCTTGGTGGGGGGGGAAACTGAAGCTTTCTTT. It translates to CASSLVGGETEAFF.

This clone was observed a few times. The chain joins TRBV7-2 to TRBJ1-6; 10 bases agree with TRBD1. The CDR3 runs to 17 residues. Germline V CDR1 and CDR2: SGHTA, FQGNSA. The ends lost 1 base at V and 7 bases at J; junction bases unmatched: 7. The CDR3 is CASSLVGTGVGNSPLHF. The CDR3 DNA sequence: TGTGCCAGCAGCTTAGTTGGGACAGGGGTGGGAAATTCACCCCTCCACTTT.

Turning to this clone: Other DNA sequences within the sample encode an identical CDR3. The chain combines TRBV7-3 with TRBJ2-3, with 9 bases matching TRBD2. Trimming took 2 bases from V and 3 from J; bases not matched to a gene: 3. The CDR3 has 15 residues. Germline values: CDR1 SGHTA, CDR2 FQGTGA. The CDR3 sequence is CASSLRRGGTDTQYF. DNA of the CDR3: TGTGCCAGCAGCTTACGGCGGGGGGGAACAGATACGCAGTATTTT.

This clone has more than one count but fewer than ten. The rearrangement joins TRBV9 to TRBJ1-1, with TRBD1 matching over 9 bases. This CDR3 comprises 15 residues. Germline CDR1 SGDLS, CDR2 YYNGEE. With V trimmed by 2 bases and J by 4 bases, 6 bases remained unmatched. As DNA, the CDR3 is TGTGCCAGCAGCGTCAGAACAGGGGGCCTCACTGAAGCTTTCTTT. Protein sequence: CASSVRTGGLTEAFF.

This clone appeared a few times. The chain links TRBV28 to TRBJ1-5; D ambiguous. Trimming removed 8 bases at V and 2 bases at J, with 16 bases between. Germline CDR1 MDHEN, CDR2 SYDVKM. This CDR3 has 15 residues. CDR3 nucleotides: TGTGCCAGCTCCATCGGGGTCAGGCGCAATCAGCCCCAGCATTTT. It specifies CASSIGVRRNQPQHF.

This chain connects TRBV2 to TRBJ1-1; TRBD1 matches at 8 bases. V shed 7 bases and J 1 base; nucleotides not matched to a gene: 5. The germline CDR1 and CDR2 sequences are SNHLY and FYNNEI. This CDR3 spans 14 amino acids. For the CDR3, the DNA is TGTGCCAGCACCTTAGGACAGGGGAACACTGAAGCTTTCTTT. It specifies CASTLGQGNTEAFF. Based on the CDR3 plus reference TRBV2 and TRBJ1-1, the full variable domain is EPEVTQTPSHQVTQMGQEVILRCVPISNHLYFYWYRQILGQKVEFLVSFYNNEISEKSEIFDDQFSVERPDGSNFTLKIRSTKLEDSAMYFCASTLGQGNTEAFFGQGTRLTVV.

CDR3 residues: CASSFGGGDTQYF. CDR3 DNA: TGTGCCAGCAGCTTCGGGGGGGGAGATACGCAGTATTTT. The rearrangement links TRBV7-2 to TRBJ2-3; 8 nucleotides agree with TRBD2. V shed 3 bases, J shed 5 bases, and the junction held 1 base outside the gene matches. The CDR3 totals 13 residues. In germline, CDR1 is SGHTA, CDR2 FQGNSA. The complete variable domain, with remaining parts taken from reference TRBV7-2 and TRBJ2-3, reads GAGVSQSPSNKVTEKGKDVELRCDPISGHTALYWYRQSLGQGLEFLIYFQGNSAPDKSGLPSDRFSAERTGGSVSTLTIQRTQQEDSAVYLCASSFGGGDTQYFGPGTRLTVL.

In this sample, this clone turned up a few times. The chain links TRBV9 to TRBJ2-3; unclear D gene. V was clipped by 3 bases and J by 0 bases, with 11 bases between them. From germline, CDR1 is SGDLS and CDR2 YYNGEE. The CDR3 has 15 residues. The CDR3 spells CASSGLQISTDTQYF. DNA for the CDR3: TGTGCCAGCAGCGGACTGCAAATCAGCACAGATACGCAGTATTTT.